This T cell receptor beta chain was identified in a study of graft-versus-host responses after intestinal transplantation. Study-wide background: The recipients all started with anti-thymocyte globulin induction and then took tacrolimus and steroids for approximately 3 years.

Study findings and constraints: Present in recipient marrow, GvH clones included some that appeared first in ileum or blood.

A note on this clone: Its specificity is unknown.

Generated by immunoSEQ multiplex PCR, the TCRdb table keeps only in-frame clones and is missing some. The table lists 35,000 to 45,000 clones, around nine tenths of them singletons. Germline V CDR1 and CDR2: MNHEY, SVGAGI. V was cut by 5 bases and J by 8 bases, with 21 bases left in between. This CDR3 spans 15 amino acids. The chain employs TRBV6-5 and TRBJ1-1; tentative D call: TRBD1 (5 bases). The input for sequencing was PBMCs, taken 267 days after transplant. This receptor was taken from a human patient who received an intestinal transplant, so some T cells may come from the graft donor. Here the CDR3 DNA reads TGTGCCAGCAGTGGTACCGTTGGCAGGGCAAAGGAAGCTTTCTTT. It codes for CASSGTVGRAKEAFF.